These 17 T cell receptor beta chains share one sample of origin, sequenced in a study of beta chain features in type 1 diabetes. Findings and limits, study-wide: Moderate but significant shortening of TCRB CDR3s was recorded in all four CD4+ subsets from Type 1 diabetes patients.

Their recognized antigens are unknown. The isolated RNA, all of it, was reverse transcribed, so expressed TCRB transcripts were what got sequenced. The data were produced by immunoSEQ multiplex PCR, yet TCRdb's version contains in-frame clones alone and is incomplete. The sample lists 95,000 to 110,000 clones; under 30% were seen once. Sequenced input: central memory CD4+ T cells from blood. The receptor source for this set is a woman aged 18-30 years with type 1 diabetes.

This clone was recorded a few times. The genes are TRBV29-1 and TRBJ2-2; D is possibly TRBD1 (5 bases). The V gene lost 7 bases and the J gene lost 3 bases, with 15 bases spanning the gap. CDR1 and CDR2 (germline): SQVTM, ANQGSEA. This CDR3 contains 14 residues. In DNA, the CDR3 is TGCAGCGCCGCTGGCAGGGCGGACACCGGGGAGCTGTTTTTT. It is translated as CSAAGRADTGELFF.

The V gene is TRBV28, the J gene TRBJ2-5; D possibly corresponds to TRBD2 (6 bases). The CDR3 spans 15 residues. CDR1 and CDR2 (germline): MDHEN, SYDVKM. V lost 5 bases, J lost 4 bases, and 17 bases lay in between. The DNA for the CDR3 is TGTGCCAGCAGTCTTCCCGGGGGTCACGGAGAGACCCAGTACTTC. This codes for CASSLPGGHGETQYF.

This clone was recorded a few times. The CDR3 nucleotides are TGTGCCAGCAGTGAGCGCCGGGAGGGAGAGACCCAGTACTTC. Translated, it gives CASSERREGETQYF. The chain is built from TRBV2 and TRBJ2-5; TRBD2 aligns across 8 bases. Germline lookup yields CDR1 SNHLY and CDR2 FYNNEI. The CDR3 contains 14 residues. The V gene end was trimmed by 3 bases and the J gene end by 4 bases; junction bases not matched to a gene: 4.

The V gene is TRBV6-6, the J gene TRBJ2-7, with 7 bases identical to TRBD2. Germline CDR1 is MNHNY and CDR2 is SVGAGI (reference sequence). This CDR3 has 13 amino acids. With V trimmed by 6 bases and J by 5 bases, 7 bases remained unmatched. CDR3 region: CASRPGGADEQYF. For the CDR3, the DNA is TGTGCCAGCAGACCGGGAGGAGCCGACGAGCAGTACTTC.

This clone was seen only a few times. In DNA, the CDR3 is TGTGCCAGCAGCACCGGACAGGGAGGGGGGGAGACCCAGTACTTC. Translating it yields CASSTGQGGGETQYF. The chain is built from TRBV5-5 and TRBJ2-5, with D possibly being TRBD1 (8 bases). Per the germline V gene, CDR1 is SGHKS and CDR2 is YYEKEE (reference sequence). V gave up 4 bases and J gave up 5 bases, with 18 bases separating them. This CDR3 spans 15 amino acids.

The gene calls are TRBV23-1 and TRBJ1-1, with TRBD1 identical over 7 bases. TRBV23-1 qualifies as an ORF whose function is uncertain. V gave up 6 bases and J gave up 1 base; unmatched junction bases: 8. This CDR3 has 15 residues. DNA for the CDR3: TGCGCCAGCAGCCGTGGACAGGCGTCGAACACTGAAGCTTTCTTT. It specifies CASSRGQASNTEAFF.

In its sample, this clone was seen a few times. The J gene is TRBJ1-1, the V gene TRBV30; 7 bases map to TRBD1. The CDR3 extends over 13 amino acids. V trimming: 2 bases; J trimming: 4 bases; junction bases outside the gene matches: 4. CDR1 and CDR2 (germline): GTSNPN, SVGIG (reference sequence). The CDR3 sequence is CAWSTTGLTEAFF. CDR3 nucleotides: TGTGCCTGGAGTACGACAGGGCTCACTGAAGCTTTCTTT.

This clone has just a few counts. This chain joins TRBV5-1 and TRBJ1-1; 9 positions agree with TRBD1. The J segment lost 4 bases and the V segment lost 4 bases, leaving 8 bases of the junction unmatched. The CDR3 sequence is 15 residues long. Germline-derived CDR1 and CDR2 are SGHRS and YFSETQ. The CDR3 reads CASSPGTGRGTEAFF. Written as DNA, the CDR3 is TGCGCCAGCAGCCCAGGGACAGGGCGGGGCACTGAAGCTTTCTTT.

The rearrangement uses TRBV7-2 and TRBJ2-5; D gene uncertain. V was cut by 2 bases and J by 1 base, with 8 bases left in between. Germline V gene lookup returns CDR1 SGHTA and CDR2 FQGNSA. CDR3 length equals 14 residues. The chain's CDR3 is CASSLNGGQETQYF. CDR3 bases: TGTGCCAGCAGCTTAAATGGCGGCCAAGAGACCCAGTACTTC.

The CDR3 spells CAWSVKSAGNTEAFF. Here the CDR3 DNA reads TGTGCCTGGAGTGTAAAAAGCGCGGGGAACACTGAAGCTTTCTTT. This chain joins TRBV30 and TRBJ1-1; D gene unclear. The CDR3 has 15 amino acids. Germline CDR1 is GTSNPN and CDR2 is SVGIG (reference sequence). Trimming pared 0 bases from V and 1 base from J, leaving 12 bases between.

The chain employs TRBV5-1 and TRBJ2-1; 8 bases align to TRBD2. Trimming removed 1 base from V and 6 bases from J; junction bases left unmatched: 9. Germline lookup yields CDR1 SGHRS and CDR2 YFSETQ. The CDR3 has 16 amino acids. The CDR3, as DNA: TGCGCCAGCAGCTTGTACCCCGGGACTAGGGGCAATGAGCAGTTCTTC. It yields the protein CASSLYPGTRGNEQFF.

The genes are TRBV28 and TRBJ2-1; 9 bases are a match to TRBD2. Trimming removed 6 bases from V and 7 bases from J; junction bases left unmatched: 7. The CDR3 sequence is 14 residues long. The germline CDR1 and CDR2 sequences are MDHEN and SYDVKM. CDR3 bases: TGTGCCAGCAGAAGCGGGGGGTCTATAAATGAGCAGTTCTTC. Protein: CASRSGGSINEQFF. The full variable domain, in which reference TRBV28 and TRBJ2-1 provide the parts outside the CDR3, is DVKVTQSSRYLVKRTGEKVFLECVQDMDHENMFWYRQDPGLGLRLIYFSYDVKMKEKGDIPEGYSVSREKKERFSLILESASTNQTSMYLCASRSGGSINEQFFGPGTRLTVL.

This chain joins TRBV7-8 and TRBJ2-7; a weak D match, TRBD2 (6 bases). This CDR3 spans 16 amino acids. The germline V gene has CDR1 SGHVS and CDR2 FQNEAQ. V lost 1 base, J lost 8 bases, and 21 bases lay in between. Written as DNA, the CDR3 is TGTGCCAGCAGCTTAGAGTCAACGGGGAGGCGGACCAAGCAGTACGTC. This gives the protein CASSLESTGRRTKQYV.

CDR3 region: CASSFSRVMYNEQFF. Here the CDR3 DNA reads TGTGCCAGCAGTTTTTCCCGGGTGATGTACAATGAGCAGTTCTTC. The chain couples TRBV27 to TRBJ2-1; D call uncertain. Germline CDR1 reads MNHEY; CDR2 reads SMNVEV (reference sequence). V shed 3 bases and J shed 4 bases, with 13 bases lying between them. There are 15 residues in the CDR3.

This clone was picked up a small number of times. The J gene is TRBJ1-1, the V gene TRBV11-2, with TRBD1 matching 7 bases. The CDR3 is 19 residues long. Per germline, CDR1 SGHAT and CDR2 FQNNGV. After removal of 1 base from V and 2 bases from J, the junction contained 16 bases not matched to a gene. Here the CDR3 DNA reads TGTGCCAGCAGCTTAGGGGGAGGAGGGGGCAAGGGTTCTAACACTGAAGCTTTCTTT. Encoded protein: CASSLGGGGGKGSNTEAFF.

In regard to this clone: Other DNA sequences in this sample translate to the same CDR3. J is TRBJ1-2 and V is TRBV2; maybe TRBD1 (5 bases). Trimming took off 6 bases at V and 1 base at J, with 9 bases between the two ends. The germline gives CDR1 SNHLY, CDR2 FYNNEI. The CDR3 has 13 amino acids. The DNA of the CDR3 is TGTGCCAGCAGCGCCGACAGTAACTATGGCTACACCTTC. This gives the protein CASSADSNYGYTF.

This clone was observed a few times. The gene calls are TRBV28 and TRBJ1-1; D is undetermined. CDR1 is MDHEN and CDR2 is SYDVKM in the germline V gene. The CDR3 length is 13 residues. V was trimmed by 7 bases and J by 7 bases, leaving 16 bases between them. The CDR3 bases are TGTGCCAGCACGCGGGGTGGTTACGGTGAAGCTTTCTTT. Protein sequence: CASTRGGYGEAFF.